The source of this TCR beta chain is a study of T-cell reconstitution after alpha-beta-depleted transplantation in children. Whole-study results and caveats: After one year, T-cell counts and TCRbeta diversity mostly came from new T cells. The study reportedly traced alpha-beta T cells about two months after transplant to several hundred expanded graft clones. Some patients owed their high day-60 TCRbeta diversity to surviving recipient T cells and thymic progenitors.

Unique molecular identifiers were used to barcode this TCRbeta library. From the PCR reads, TCRdb called clonotypes with MiXCR, one entry per CDR3 protein. The table records hundreds of thousands of distinct CDR3 sequences, approximately 15% of them present only once. There are a few counts of this clonotype. Antigen unknown. The CDR3 contains 16 residues. V shed 6 bases and J 2 bases; nucleotides not matched to a gene: 8. This chain uses TRBV12-3 or TRBV12-4 with TRBJ2-1, with TRBD1 matching over 9 bases. The sample here was PBMCs, mostly from graft donor cells, taken 360 days after TCRalphabeta/CD19-depleted stem cell transplant. The source is a male patient between 2 and 10 years old who had a stem cell transplant for acute lymphoblastic leukemia, so the T cells may come from the graft donor. For the CDR3, the DNA is TGTGCCAGCAGCGTCCGGGACAGGGTCACCTACAATGAGCAGTTCTTC. This sequence encodes CASSVRDRVTYNEQFF.